The subject of this entry is one T cell receptor beta chain. As yet, its antigen is unknown. The data originate from a study of T cell responses to AZD1222 COVID-19 vaccine. Study conclusions and caveats: Seropositive status at baseline applied to only a handful of AZD1222 recipients.

TCRdb keeps only in-frame clones here, not all; method: immunoSEQ multiplex PCR. There are approximately 140,000 clones in the sample; 92% occur only once, and about 3% lies in the top ten. Germline V gene data show CDR1 as LGHDT and CDR2 as YNNKEL (reference sequence). The CDR3 is 17 residues long. The V segment lost 4 bases and the J segment 0 bases; nucleotides outside the gene matches: 5. This specimen was peripheral blood, taken on day 0 of AZD1222 vaccination. This TCR was recovered from an adult in good health. The chain carries TRBV3-1 (or the pseudogene TRBV3-2) and TRBJ2-7; 14 positions agree with TRBD2. The CDR3 region is CASSPRLAGGSSYEQYF. The DNA of the CDR3 is TGTGCCAGCAGCCCGAGACTAGCGGGAGGGTCCTCCTACGAGCAGTACTTC.